This T cell receptor (beta chain) was captured by sequencing in a study of control samples from healthy donors and cancer patients. This CDR3 has 11 amino acids. The germline V gene encodes CDR1 SEHNR and CDR2 FQNEAQ (reference sequence). V lost 4 bases to trimming and J lost 8 bases, with 6 bases between them. Profiling relied on immunoSEQ multiplex PCR, and the TCRdb table lists in-frame clones only, not all of them. The data show 100,000 to 150,000 clones, roughly 89% seen once. The chain couples TRBV7-9 to TRBJ2-4, with D unclear. Material: PBMCs. This receptor was obtained from a man aged 45-60 years with head and neck cancer. CDR3 coding DNA: TGTGCCAGCAGCTCGGGCGACATTCAGTACTTC. Translating it yields CASSSGDIQYF.